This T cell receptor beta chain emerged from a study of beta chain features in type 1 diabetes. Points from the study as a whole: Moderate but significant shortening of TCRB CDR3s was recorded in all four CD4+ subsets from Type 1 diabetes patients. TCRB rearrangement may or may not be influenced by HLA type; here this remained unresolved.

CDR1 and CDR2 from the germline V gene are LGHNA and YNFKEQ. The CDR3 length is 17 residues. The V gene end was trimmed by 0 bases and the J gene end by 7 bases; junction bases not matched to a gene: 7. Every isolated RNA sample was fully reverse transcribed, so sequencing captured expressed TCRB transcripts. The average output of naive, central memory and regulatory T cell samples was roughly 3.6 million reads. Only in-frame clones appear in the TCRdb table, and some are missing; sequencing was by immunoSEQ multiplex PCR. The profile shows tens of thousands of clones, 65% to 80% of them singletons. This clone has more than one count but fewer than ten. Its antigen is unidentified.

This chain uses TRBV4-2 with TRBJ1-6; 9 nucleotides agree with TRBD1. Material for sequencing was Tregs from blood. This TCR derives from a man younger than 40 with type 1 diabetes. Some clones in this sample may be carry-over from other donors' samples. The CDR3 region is CASSQDPTGGTNSPLHF. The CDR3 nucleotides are TGTGCCAGCAGCCAAGATCCGACAGGGGGAACGAATTCACCCCTCCACTTT.